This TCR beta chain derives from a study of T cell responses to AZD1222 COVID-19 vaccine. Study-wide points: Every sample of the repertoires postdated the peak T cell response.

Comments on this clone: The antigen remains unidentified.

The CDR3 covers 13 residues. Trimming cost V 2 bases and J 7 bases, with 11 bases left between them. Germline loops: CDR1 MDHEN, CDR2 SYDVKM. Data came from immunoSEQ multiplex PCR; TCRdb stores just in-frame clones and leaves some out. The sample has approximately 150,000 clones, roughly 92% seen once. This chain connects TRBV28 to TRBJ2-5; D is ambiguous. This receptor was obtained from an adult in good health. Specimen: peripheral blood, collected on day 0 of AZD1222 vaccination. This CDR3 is CASSLRTTGTQYF. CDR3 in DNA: TGTGCCAGCAGTTTAAGGACGACGGGGACCCAGTACTTC.